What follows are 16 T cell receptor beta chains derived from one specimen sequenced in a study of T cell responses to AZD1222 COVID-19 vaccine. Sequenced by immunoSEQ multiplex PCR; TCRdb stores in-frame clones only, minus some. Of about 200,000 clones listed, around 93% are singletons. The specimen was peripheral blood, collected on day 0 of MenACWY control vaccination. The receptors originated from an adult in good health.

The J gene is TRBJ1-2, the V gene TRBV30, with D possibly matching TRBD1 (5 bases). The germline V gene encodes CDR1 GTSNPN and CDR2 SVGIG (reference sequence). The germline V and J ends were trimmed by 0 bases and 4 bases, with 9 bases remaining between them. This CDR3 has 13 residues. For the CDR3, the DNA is TGTGCCTGGAGTGTAAGGGGACTCTATGGCTACACCTTC. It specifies CAWSVRGLYGYTF.

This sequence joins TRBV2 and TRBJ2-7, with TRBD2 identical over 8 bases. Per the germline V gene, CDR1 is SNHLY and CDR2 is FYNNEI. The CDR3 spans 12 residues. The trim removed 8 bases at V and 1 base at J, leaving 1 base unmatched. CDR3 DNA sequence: TGTGCCAGCGGCGGGGGGTCCTACGAGCAGTACTTC. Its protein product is CASGGGSYEQYF.

CDR3 nucleotide sequence: TGTGCCAGCAGCCTACTAGCGGGGACTTACACCGGGGAGCTGTTTTTT. It is translated as CASSLLAGTYTGELFF. The rearrangement joins TRBV7-9 to TRBJ2-2, with 10 bases lining up with TRBD2. Per germline, CDR1 SEHNR and CDR2 FQNEAQ (reference sequence). The CDR3 runs 16 residues. Trimming at V came to 5 bases and at J to 3 bases, leaving 6 bases not matched to a gene.

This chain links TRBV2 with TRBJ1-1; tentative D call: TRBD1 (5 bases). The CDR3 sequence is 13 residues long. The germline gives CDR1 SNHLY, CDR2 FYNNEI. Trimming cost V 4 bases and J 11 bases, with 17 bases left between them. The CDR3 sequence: CASSVGLRGDAFF. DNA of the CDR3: TGTGCCAGCAGTGTAGGGCTAAGGGGTGACGCTTTCTTT.

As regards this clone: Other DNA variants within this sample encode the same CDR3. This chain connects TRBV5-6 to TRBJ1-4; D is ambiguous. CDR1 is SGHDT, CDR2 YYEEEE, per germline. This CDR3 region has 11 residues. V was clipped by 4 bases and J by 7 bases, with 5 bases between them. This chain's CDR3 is CASSSSEKLFF. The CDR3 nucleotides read TGTGCCAGCAGCAGTTCTGAAAAACTGTTTTTT.

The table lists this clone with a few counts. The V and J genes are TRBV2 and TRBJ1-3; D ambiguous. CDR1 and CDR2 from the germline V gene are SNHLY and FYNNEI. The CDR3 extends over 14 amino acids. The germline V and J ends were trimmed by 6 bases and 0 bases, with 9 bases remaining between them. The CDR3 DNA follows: TGTGCCAGCAGCCGGGATTTCTCTGGAAACACCATATATTTT. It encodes CASSRDFSGNTIYF.

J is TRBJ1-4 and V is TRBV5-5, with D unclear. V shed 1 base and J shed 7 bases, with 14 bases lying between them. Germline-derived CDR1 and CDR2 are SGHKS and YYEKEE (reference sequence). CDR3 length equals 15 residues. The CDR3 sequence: CASSLTPEWGEKLFF. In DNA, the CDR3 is TGTGCCAGCAGCTTGACGCCCGAATGGGGTGAAAAACTGTTTTTT.

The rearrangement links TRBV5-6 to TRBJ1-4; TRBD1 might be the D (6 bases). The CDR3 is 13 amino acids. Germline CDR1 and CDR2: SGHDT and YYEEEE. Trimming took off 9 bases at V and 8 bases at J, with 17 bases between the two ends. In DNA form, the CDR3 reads TGTGCCACCTCCTCGGGGGCCGAGGAAAAACTGTTTTTT. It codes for CATSSGAEEKLFF.

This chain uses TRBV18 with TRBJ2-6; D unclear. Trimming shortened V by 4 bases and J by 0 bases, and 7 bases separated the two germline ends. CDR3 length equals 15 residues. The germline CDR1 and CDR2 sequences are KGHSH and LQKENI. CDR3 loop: CASSLFLSGANVLTF. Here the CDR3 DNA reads TGTGCCAGCTCACTCTTTCTCTCTGGGGCCAACGTCCTGACTTTC.

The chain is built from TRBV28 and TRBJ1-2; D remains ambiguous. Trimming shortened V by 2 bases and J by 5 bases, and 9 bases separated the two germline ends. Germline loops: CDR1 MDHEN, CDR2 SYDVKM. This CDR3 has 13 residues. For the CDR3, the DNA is TGTGCCAGCAGTTTAGCAGTCGAGTATGGCTACACCTTC. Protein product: CASSLAVEYGYTF.

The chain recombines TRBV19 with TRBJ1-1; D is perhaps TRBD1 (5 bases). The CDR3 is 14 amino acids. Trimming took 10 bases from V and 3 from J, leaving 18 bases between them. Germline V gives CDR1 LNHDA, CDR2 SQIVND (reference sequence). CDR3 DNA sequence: TGTGCCACCAAGGAGGGGAATTGGGACACTGAAGCTTTCTTT. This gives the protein CATKEGNWDTEAFF. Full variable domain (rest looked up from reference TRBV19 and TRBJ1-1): DGGITQSPKYLFRKEGQNVTLSCEQNLNHDAMYWYRQDPGQGLRLIYYSQIVNDFQKGDIAEGYSVSREKKESFPLTVTSAQKNPTAFYLCATKEGNWDTEAFFGQGTRLTVV.

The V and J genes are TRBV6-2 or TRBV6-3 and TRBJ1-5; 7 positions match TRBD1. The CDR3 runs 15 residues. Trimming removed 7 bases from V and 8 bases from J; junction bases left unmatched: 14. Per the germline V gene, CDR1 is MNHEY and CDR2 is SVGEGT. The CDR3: CASTPAPGTAKPQHF. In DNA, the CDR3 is TGTGCCAGCACCCCAGCCCCCGGGACAGCTAAGCCCCAGCATTTT.

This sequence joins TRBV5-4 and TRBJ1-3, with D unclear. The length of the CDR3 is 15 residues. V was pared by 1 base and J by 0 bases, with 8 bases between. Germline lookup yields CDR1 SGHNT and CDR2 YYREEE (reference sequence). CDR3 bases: TGTGCCAGCAGCTTGAACGACCTCTCTGGAAACACCATATATTTT. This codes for CASSLNDLSGNTIYF.

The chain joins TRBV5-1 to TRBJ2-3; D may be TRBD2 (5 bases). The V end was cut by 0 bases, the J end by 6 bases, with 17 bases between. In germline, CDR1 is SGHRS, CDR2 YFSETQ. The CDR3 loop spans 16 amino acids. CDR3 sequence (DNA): TGCGCCAGCAGCTTGGGCCGGACTGCGGGCGGGGATACGCAGTATTTT. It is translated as CASSLGRTAGGDTQYF.

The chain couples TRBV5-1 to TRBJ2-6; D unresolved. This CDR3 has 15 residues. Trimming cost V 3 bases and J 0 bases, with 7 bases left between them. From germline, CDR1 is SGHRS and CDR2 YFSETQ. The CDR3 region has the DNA TGCGCCAGCAGCTCTGGCAGCTCTGGGGCCAACGTCCTGACTTTC. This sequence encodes CASSSGSSGANVLTF.

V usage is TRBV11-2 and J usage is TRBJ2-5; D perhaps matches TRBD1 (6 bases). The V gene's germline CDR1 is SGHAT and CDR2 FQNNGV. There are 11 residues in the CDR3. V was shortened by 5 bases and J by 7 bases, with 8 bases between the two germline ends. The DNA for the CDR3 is TGTGCCAGCAGCGTAGGGGGGACCCAGTACTTC. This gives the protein CASSVGGTQYF.